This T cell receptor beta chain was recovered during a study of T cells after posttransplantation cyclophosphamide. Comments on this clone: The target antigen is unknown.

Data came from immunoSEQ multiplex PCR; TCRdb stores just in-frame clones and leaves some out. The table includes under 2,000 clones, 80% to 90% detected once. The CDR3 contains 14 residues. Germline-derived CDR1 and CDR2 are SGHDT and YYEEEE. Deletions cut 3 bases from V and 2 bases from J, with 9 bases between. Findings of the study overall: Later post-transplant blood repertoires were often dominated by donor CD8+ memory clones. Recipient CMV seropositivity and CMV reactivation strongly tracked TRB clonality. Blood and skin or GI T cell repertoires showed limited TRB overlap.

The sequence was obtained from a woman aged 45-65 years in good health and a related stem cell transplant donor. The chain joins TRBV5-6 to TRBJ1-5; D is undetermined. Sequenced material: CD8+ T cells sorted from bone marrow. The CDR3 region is CASSSGVGNQPQHF. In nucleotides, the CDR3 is TGTGCCAGCAGCTCCGGGGTCGGCAATCAGCCCCAGCATTTT.